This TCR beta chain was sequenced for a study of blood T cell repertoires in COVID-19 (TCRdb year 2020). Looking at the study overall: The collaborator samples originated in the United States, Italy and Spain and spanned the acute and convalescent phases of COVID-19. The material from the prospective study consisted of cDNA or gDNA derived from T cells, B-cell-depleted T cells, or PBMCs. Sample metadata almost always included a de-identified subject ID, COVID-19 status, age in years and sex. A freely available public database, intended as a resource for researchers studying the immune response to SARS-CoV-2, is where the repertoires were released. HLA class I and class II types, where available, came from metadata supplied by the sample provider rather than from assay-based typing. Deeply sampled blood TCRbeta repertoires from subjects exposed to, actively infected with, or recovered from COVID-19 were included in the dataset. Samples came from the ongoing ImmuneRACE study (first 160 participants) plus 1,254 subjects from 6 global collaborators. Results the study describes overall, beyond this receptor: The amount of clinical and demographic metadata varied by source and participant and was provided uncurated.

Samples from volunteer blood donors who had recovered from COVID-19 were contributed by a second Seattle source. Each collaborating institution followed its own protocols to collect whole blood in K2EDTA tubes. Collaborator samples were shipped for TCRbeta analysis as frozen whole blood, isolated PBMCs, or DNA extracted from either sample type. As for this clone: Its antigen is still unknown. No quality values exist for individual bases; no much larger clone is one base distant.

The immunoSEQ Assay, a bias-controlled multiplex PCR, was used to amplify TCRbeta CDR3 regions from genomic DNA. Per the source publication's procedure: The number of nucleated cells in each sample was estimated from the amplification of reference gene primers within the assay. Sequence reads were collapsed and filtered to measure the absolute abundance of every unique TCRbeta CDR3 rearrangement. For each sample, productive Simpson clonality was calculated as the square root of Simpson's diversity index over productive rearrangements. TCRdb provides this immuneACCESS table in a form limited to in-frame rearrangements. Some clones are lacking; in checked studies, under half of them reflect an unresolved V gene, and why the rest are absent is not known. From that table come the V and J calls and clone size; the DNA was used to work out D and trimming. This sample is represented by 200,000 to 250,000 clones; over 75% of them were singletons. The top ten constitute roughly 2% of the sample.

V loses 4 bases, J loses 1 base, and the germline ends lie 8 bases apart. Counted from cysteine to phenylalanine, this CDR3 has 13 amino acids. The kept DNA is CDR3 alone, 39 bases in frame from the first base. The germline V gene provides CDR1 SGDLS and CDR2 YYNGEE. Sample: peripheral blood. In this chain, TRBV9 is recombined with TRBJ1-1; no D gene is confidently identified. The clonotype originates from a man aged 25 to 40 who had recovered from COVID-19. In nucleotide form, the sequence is TGTGCCAGCAGCACCACTCGGAACACTGAAGCTTTCTTT. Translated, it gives CASSTTRNTEAFF.